This TCR beta chain was recorded in a study of radiation and T cells in renal cell carcinoma. The repertoire was sequenced with immunoSEQ multiplex PCR; TCRdb's copy has only in-frame clones and lacks some. The table lists some 120,000 clones, about 81% of them singletons. V was trimmed by 11 bases and J by 1 base, leaving 12 bases between them. Germline V CDR1 and CDR2: ENHRY, SYGVKD. The CDR3 is 13 amino acids. This clone was seen a handful of times. As for time point: blood 2 weeks post-SBRT. Regarding treatment: 15 Gy SBRT to primary tumor, nephrectomy 4 weeks later. Radiation-treated patients gave blood at baseline, week 2 and week 4.

The sequence came from a man in his fifties with renal cell carcinoma. The genes are TRBV10-3 and TRBJ1-5; D is undetermined. The specimen was blood, collected from a patient whose treatment included radiotherapy and nephrectomy. This chain's CDR3 is CASDPGSNQPQHF. CDR3 nucleotides: TGTGCCTCGGACCCCGGGAGCAATCAGCCCCAGCATTTT.